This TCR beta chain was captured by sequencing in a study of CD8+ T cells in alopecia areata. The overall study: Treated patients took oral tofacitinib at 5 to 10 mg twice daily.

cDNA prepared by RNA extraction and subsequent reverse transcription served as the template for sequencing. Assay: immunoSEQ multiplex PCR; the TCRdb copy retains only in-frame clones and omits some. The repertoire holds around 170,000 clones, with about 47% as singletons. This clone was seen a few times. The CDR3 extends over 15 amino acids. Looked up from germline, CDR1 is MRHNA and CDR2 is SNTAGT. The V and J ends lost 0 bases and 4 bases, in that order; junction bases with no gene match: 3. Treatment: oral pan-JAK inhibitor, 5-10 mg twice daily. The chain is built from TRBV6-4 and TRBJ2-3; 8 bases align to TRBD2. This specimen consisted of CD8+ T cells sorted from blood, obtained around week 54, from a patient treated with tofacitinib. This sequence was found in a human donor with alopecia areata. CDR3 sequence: CASSDSKRGPDTQYF. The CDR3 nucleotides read TGTGCCAGCAGTGACTCGAAGCGGGGGCCAGATACGCAGTATTTT.